The 26 T cell receptor beta chains below were found in one sample sequenced in a study of control samples from healthy donors and cancer patients. The data were produced by immunoSEQ multiplex PCR, yet TCRdb's version contains in-frame clones alone and is incomplete. The sample carries approximately 150,000 clones, around 88% recorded once. The sequenced sample consisted of blood. The receptor set was obtained from a man aged 18 to 29 in good health.

The chain links TRBV27 to TRBJ1-3; 10 bases align to TRBD1. With 7 bases clipped from V and 4 bases from J, the junction kept 7 bases outside the gene matches. Germline V gene data show CDR1 as MNHEY and CDR2 as SMNVEV (reference sequence). The CDR3 is 15 residues long. The CDR3 DNA reads as TGTGCCAGCATCCGACAGGGGGCGAGAGGAAACACCATATATTTT. Its protein is CASIRQGARGNTIYF.

The rearrangement uses TRBV9 and TRBJ2-5; 8 bases line up with TRBD2. J lost 4 bases, V lost 4 bases, and 9 bases had no gene match. The CDR3 covers 15 residues. Per germline, CDR1 SGDLS and CDR2 YYNGEE. CDR3 nucleotide sequence: TGTGCCAGCAGCCCCCGCTGGGCGGGGGGAGAGACCCAGTACTTC. This encodes CASSPRWAGGETQYF.

On this clone itself: Other DNA sequences in this specimen translate into the identical CDR3. The rearrangement joins TRBV9 to TRBJ2-7; TRBD1 agrees at 7 bases. The CDR3 covers 14 residues. Trimming took 4 bases from V and 7 from J; bases not matched to a gene: 11. In germline, CDR1 is SGDLS, CDR2 YYNGEE. The CDR3 protein is CASSQRTGGGEQYF. CDR3 sequence (DNA): TGTGCCAGCAGCCAGAGGACAGGTGGGGGTGAGCAGTACTTC.

The V call is TRBV30, the J call TRBJ2-2; 7 bases agree with TRBD2. Germline CDR1 and CDR2: GTSNPN and SVGIG (reference sequence). The CDR3 has 18 amino acids. V shed 2 bases and J 4 bases; nucleotides not matched to a gene: 16. The CDR3 here is CAWSYPLGDGGITGELFF. The DNA for the CDR3 is TGTGCCTGGAGTTACCCCCTCGGGGACGGGGGGATCACCGGGGAGCTGTTTTTT.

V and J are TRBV6-1 and TRBJ2-7, with D perhaps matching TRBD1 (6 bases). Trimming took off 0 bases at V and 5 bases at J, with 14 bases between the two ends. In germline, CDR1 is MNHNS, CDR2 SASEGT. This CDR3 comprises 15 residues. DNA of the CDR3: TGTGCCAGCAGTGAAGCGCCATCAGGGGCGAACGAGCAGTACTTC. Translating gives CASSEAPSGANEQYF.

This clone appeared a single time. The chain combines TRBV11-1 with TRBJ1-4; a weak D match, TRBD1 (6 bases). The CDR3 has 13 amino acids. Germline V gene lookup returns CDR1 SGHAT and CDR2 FQDESV (reference sequence). The V end lost 8 bases, the J end lost 6 bases, and 13 bases lay between the germline ends. The CDR3 sequence is CASGGGADEKLFF. DNA for the CDR3: TGTGCCAGCGGCGGGGGCGCGGATGAAAAACTGTTTTTT.

The chain couples TRBV12-5 to TRBJ2-3; TRBD2 is a possible D gene (5 bases). Germline values: CDR1 LGHNT, CDR2 FRNRAP. V lost 3 bases and J 5 bases, leaving 12 bases between the germline ends. The CDR3 has 14 residues. CDR3 region: CASGFDGRGDTQYF. CDR3 bases: TGTGCTAGTGGTTTTGACGGCCGGGGAGATACGCAGTATTTT.

This sequence joins TRBV6-2 or TRBV6-3 and TRBJ2-1; D is possibly TRBD2 (7 bases). The germline V gene encodes CDR1 MNHEY and CDR2 SVGEGT. The CDR3 has 16 residues. Trimming took off 5 bases at V and 2 bases at J, with 16 bases between the two ends. CDR3 protein: CASSRLGGRTYNEQFF. CDR3 coding DNA: TGTGCCAGCAGTCGCCTGGGGGGGCGGACCTACAATGAGCAGTTCTTC.

V usage is TRBV19 and J usage is TRBJ1-2, with D possibly TRBD1 on 5 matching bases. Germline assignment: CDR1 LNHDA and CDR2 SQIVND (reference sequence). Trimming shortened V by 1 base and J by 6 bases, and 9 bases separated the two germline ends. The CDR3 spans 13 residues. CDR3 loop: CASSIAGFDGYTF. The CDR3 DNA follows: TGTGCCAGTAGTATAGCAGGGTTCGATGGCTACACCTTC.

The CDR3, as DNA: TGTGCCAGCAGCTTACAGCCGAACACTGAAGCTTTCTTT. Amino acids: CASSLQPNTEAFF. The chain is built from TRBV7-3 and TRBJ1-1; D ambiguous. The ends were cut back, 2 bases at V and 1 base at J, with 5 bases in the middle. In germline, CDR1 is SGHTA, CDR2 FQGTGA. This CDR3 spans 13 amino acids.

This chain connects TRBV27 to TRBJ2-7; D may correspond to TRBD1 or TRBD2 (5 bases each). The germline CDR1 and CDR2 sequences are MNHEY and SMNVEV (reference sequence). The CDR3 consists of 15 residues. Trimming pared 2 bases from V and 5 bases from J, leaving 16 bases between. Written as DNA, the CDR3 is TGTGCCAGCAGTTTAGGCGGTGGGGGTCAGGACGAGCAGTACTTC. It encodes CASSLGGGGQDEQYF.

J is TRBJ1-5 and V is TRBV7-2; the D gene is possibly TRBD1 (6 bases). V was cut by 5 bases and J by 7 bases, with 12 bases left in between. Germline V CDR1 and CDR2: SGHTA, FQGNSA. CDR3 length equals 13 residues. CDR3 bases: TGTGCCAGCAGCAACAGGGTGGAGCAGCCCCAGCATTTT. Translating gives CASSNRVEQPQHF.

The rearrangement links TRBV9 to TRBJ1-2; D may be TRBD1 (5 bases). Germline CDR1 and CDR2: SGDLS and YYNGEE. Deletions cut 3 bases from V and 6 bases from J, with 21 bases between. CDR3 size: 16 residues. The CDR3 spells CASSARTGTASDGYTF. The CDR3 DNA reads as TGTGCCAGCAGCGCAAGAACCGGGACCGCCAGCGATGGCTACACCTTC.

The rearrangement joins TRBV28 to TRBJ1-3, with D possibly being TRBD1 (5 bases). V gave up 2 bases and J gave up 3 bases, with 14 bases separating them. Germline V lookup: CDR1 MDHEN, CDR2 SYDVKM. CDR3 size: 16 residues. The CDR3: CASSLGTAWSGNTIYF. The CDR3 DNA sequence: TGTGCCAGCAGTTTAGGGACCGCGTGGAGTGGAAACACCATATATTTT.

The chain carries TRBV5-1 and TRBJ1-2; D remains unclear. The CDR3 has 13 amino acids. Deletions cut 1 base from V and 4 bases from J, with 8 bases between. Germline assignment: CDR1 SGHRS and CDR2 YFSETQ. The CDR3 nucleotides read TGCGCCAGCAGCTTGTGGGTTGGCTATGGCTACACCTTC. Encoded protein: CASSLWVGYGYTF.

The chain is built from TRBV6-5 and TRBJ1-1; a possible D gene is TRBD1 (5 bases). The V gene's germline CDR1 is MNHEY and CDR2 SVGAGI. Trimming removed 5 bases at V and 2 bases at J, with 12 bases between. The CDR3 has 14 residues. CDR3 protein: CASSLTGGNTEAFF. The CDR3 DNA sequence: TGTGCCAGCAGTCTTACGGGGGGAAACACTGAAGCTTTCTTT.

This clone has a single count. Other DNA sequences in this sample translate to the same CDR3. The J gene is TRBJ1-2, the V gene TRBV6-1; D is unresolved. Germline V gives CDR1 MNHNS, CDR2 SASEGT. The CDR3 sequence is 13 residues long. Between the trimmed V and J ends, which lost 2 bases and 8 bases, there was a span of 12 bases. CDR3 DNA sequence: TGTGCCAGCAGTGAACACGCGGAGTACGGCTACACCTTC. Translating it yields CASSEHAEYGYTF.

The V and J genes are TRBV5-4 and TRBJ2-5; a possible D gene is TRBD1 (5 bases). Germline lookup yields CDR1 SGHNT and CDR2 YYREEE (reference sequence). Trimming pared 2 bases from V and 7 bases from J, leaving 12 bases between. The length of the CDR3 is 13 residues. DNA of the CDR3: TGTGCCAGCAGCTTCCGACAGTCAGGGACCCAGTACTTC. Amino acid sequence: CASSFRQSGTQYF.

In DNA, the CDR3 is TGTGCCGGCCTGCACGGGCGGGAGGAGCAGTACTTC. It is translated as CAGLHGREEQYF. The V call is TRBV28, the J call TRBJ2-7, with 7 positions matching TRBD2. CDR1 and CDR2 (germline): MDHEN, SYDVKM. V was pared by 11 bases and J by 7 bases, with 11 bases of the junction left unmatched. The CDR3 runs to 12 residues.

The chain employs TRBV5-1 and TRBJ2-3; the match to TRBD2 covers 10 bases. The germline V gene has CDR1 SGHRS and CDR2 YFSETQ. This CDR3 has 17 amino acids. Unmatched junction bases numbered 7, after V lost 2 bases and J lost 1 base. The CDR3: CASSFWLAGGRTDTQYF. CDR3 bases: TGCGCCAGCAGCTTTTGGTTAGCGGGGGGCCGCACAGATACGCAGTATTTT.

The V and J genes are TRBV19 and TRBJ2-7; TRBD1 or TRBD2 may be the D gene (5 bases each). This CDR3 is 15 amino acids long. The germline gives CDR1 LNHDA, CDR2 SQIVND (reference sequence). V lost 5 bases, J lost 3 bases, and 17 bases lay in between. This CDR3 reads CASSFGDGGLYEQYF. DNA of the CDR3: TGTGCCAGTAGTTTCGGGGACGGCGGCCTCTACGAGCAGTACTTC.

This rearrangement joins TRBV2 to TRBJ2-7, with 13 bases lining up with TRBD2. Germline V CDR1 and CDR2: SNHLY, FYNNEI. V lost 3 bases and J lost 7; bases outside the gene matches: 6. This CDR3 comprises 15 residues. DNA for the CDR3: TGTGCCAGCAGTGACGGGACTAGCGGGGTCCGAGAGCAGTACTTC. Translation gives CASSDGTSGVREQYF.

The chain has TRBV4-3 and TRBJ2-7; 8 bases are a match to TRBD2. CDR1 LGHNA and CDR2 YSLEER come from the germline V gene. The V and J ends lost 0 bases and 2 bases, in that order; junction bases with no gene match: 3. This CDR3 is built from 15 residues. CDR3 protein: CASSQDTSGTYEQYF. The CDR3 nucleotides are TGCGCCAGCAGCCAAGATACTAGCGGTACCTACGAGCAGTACTTC.

The gene calls are TRBV28 and TRBJ2-7; 7 bases line up with TRBD1. Germline CDR1 MDHEN, CDR2 SYDVKM. This CDR3 is built from 14 residues. The V and J ends lost 5 bases and 3 bases, in that order; junction bases with no gene match: 7. Written as DNA, the CDR3 is TGTGCCAGCAGTACCGCCGGGACAGACTACGAGCAGTACTTC. Translation gives CASSTAGTDYEQYF.

Only one count was recorded for this clone. The genes are TRBV4-1 and TRBJ2-6, with no clear D. The length of the CDR3 is 17 residues. Trimming shortened V by 0 bases and J by 0 bases, and 9 bases separated the two germline ends. CDR1 is MGHRA and CDR2 is YSYEKL in the germline V gene. CDR3 bases: TGCGCCAGCAGCCAAGAAAAACTGCCCTCTGGGGCCAACGTCCTGACTTTC. Translation gives CASSQEKLPSGANVLTF.

The chain carries TRBV5-1 and TRBJ1-6; D is ambiguous. CDR1 and CDR2 (germline): SGHRS, YFSETQ. The V gene lost 0 bases and the J gene lost 7 bases, with 14 bases spanning the gap. The CDR3 has 16 residues. DNA for the CDR3: TGCGCCAGCAGCTTGGTAGGAGGCGTAACCAATTCACCCCTCCACTTT. Its protein product is CASSLVGGVTNSPLHF.